This T cell receptor (beta chain) was obtained from a study of cytomegalovirus exposure and HLA in healthy donors. General study points: Among CMV-associated TCR beta chains, most appeared HLA-restricted in a later analysis. Presence/absence comparisons presumed near-even sequencing depth among donors. High specificity and sensitivity for cytomegalovirus status were reported for the classifier.

The PCR had 60 Vbeta and 13 Jbeta primers. Original processing notes: Approximately 12 million of the about 80 million unique TCR beta chains counted in a later analysis were shared. Sequenced by immunoSEQ multiplex PCR; TCRdb stores in-frame clones only, minus some. Clone size and the V and J calls come from that table; the DNA yielded D and trimming. Seen here are tens of thousands of clones, approximately 90% observed once, and the top ten hold more than 9.5%. The germline V and J ends were trimmed by 5 bases and 4 bases, with 14 bases remaining between them. The CDR3 runs to 14 residues. Germline V gene data show CDR1 as SGHRS and CDR2 as YFSETQ. A note on this clone: Antigen unknown.

The sample taken for sequencing was PBMCs. The rearrangement links TRBV5-1 to TRBJ2-3; D gene unclear. The sequence was obtained from a woman aged 40 to 49 in good health and CMV-seropositive. The CDR3, as DNA: TGCGCCAGCAGTAAGACAACACCCCCAGATACGCAGTATTTT. Translating it yields CASSKTTPPDTQYF.